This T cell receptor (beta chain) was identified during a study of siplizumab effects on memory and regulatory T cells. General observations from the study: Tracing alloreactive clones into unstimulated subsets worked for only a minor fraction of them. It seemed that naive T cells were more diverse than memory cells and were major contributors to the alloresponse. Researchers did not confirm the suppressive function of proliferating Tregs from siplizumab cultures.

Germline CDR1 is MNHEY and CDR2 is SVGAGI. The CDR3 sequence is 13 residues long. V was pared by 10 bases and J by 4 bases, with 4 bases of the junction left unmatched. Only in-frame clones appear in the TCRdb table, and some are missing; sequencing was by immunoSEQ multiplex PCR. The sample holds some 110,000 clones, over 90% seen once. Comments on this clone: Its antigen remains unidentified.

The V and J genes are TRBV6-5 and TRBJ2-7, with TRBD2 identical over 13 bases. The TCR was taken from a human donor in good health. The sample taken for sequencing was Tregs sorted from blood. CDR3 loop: CATRLAGGYEQYF. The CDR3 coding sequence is TGTGCCACCCGACTAGCGGGGGGTTACGAGCAGTACTTC.